This T cell receptor (beta chain) stems from a study of blood T cells in healthy people across ages. CDR3 size: 14 residues. Germline V gives CDR1 SGHAT, CDR2 FQNNGV. V lost 3 bases to trimming and J lost 6 bases; unmatched junction nucleotides: 8. A second PCR, run for roughly 7 to 12 cycles, used a sample-barcoded 5' primer plus a J-beta primer mix. TCRdb called the 5' RACE reads again in MiXCR, with one record for every CDR3 protein. The sample consists of almost 1 million distinct CDR3 sequences, roughly 51% of them appearing once. This receptor was taken from a woman aged 55-70 years in good health. The V call is TRBV11-2, the J call TRBJ2-7, with 7 nucleotides matching TRBD1. Sample: blood. DNA for the CDR3: TGTGCCAGCAGCTTTTATGAAGGGGGCCGCGAGCAGTACTTC. Protein product: CASSFYEGGREQYF.